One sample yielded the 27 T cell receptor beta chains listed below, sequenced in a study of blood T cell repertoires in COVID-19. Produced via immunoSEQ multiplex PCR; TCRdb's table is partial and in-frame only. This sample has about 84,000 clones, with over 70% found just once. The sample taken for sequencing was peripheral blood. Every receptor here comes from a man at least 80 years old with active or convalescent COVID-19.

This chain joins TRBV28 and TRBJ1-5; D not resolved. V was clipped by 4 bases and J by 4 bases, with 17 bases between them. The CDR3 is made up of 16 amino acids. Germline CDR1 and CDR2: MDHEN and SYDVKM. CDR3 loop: CASSSQGAAGNQPQHF. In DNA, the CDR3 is TGTGCCAGCAGTTCCCAAGGCGCGGCCGGTAATCAGCCCCAGCATTTT.

The CDR3 spells CASSQGTSGRVKDEQFF. CDR3 nucleotide sequence: TGTGCCAGCAGCCAAGGAACTAGCGGGAGGGTGAAGGATGAGCAGTTCTTC. The chain uses TRBV3-1 (or the pseudogene TRBV3-2) and TRBJ2-1; 13 nucleotides agree with TRBD2. This CDR3 has 17 residues. The V and J ends lost 1 base and 8 bases, in that order; junction bases with no gene match: 8. Germline loops: CDR1 LGHDT, CDR2 YNNKEL (reference sequence).

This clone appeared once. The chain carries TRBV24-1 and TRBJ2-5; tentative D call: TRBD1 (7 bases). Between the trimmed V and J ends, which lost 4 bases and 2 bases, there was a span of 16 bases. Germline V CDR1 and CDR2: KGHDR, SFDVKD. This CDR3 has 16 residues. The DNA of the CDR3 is TGTGCCACCAGTGACGGGGGACAGTCATTTCAAGAGACCCAGTACTTC. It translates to CATSDGGQSFQETQYF.

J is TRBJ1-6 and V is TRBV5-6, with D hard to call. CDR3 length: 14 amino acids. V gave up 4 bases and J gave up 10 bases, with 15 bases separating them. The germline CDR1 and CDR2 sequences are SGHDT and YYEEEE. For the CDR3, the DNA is TGTGCCAGCAGCCGAGGGAGGGATCAATCACCCCTCCACTTT. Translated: CASSRGRDQSPLHF.

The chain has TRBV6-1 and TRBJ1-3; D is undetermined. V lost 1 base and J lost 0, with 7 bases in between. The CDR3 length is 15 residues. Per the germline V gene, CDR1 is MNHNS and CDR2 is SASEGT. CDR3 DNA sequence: TGTGCCAGCAGTGAAGGCTACTACTCTGGAAACACCATATATTTT. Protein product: CASSEGYYSGNTIYF.

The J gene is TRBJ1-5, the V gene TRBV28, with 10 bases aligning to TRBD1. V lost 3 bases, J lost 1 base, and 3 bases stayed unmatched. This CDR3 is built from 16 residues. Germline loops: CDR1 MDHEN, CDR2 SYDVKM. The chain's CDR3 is CASSFDRGPSNQPQHF. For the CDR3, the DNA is TGTGCCAGCAGTTTTGACAGGGGGCCGAGCAATCAGCCCCAGCATTTT.

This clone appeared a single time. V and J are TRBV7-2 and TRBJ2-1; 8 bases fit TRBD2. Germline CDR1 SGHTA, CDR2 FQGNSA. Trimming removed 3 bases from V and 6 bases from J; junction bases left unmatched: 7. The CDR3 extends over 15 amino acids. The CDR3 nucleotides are TGTGCCAGCAGCTTCGGGACTAGGCTGGGCAATGAGCAGTTCTTC. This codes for CASSFGTRLGNEQFF.

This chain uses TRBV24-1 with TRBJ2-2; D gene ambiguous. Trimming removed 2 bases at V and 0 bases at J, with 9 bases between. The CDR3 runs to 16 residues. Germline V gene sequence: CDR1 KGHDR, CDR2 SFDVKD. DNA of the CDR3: TGTGCCACCAGTGATTCGGAGACGGCGAACACCGGGGAGCTGTTTTTT. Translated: CATSDSETANTGELFF.

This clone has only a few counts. CDR3 coding DNA: TGTGCCAGCAGTAGGGCAGCGGACAATGAGCAGTTCTTC. It codes for CASSRAADNEQFF. The chain has TRBV27 and TRBJ2-1; D is perhaps TRBD2 (5 bases). The germline V gene encodes CDR1 MNHEY and CDR2 SMNVEV (reference sequence). Between the trimmed V and J ends, which lost 5 bases and 5 bases, there was a span of 10 bases. The CDR3 is made up of 13 amino acids.

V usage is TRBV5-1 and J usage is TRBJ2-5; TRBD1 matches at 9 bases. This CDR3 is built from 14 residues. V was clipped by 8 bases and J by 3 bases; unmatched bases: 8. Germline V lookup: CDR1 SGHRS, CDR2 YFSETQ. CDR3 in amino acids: CASTRTGEEETQYF. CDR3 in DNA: TGCGCCAGTACTAGGACAGGGGAGGAAGAGACCCAGTACTTC.

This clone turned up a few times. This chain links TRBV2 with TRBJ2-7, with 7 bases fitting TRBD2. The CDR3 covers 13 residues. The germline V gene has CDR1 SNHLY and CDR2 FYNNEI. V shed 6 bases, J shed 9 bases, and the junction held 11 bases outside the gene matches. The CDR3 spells CASSGNGGNRQYF. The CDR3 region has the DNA TGTGCCAGCAGCGGGAACGGGGGGAATCGGCAGTACTTC. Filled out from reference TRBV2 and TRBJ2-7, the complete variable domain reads EPEVTQTPSHQVTQMGQEVILRCVPISNHLYFYWYRQILGQKVEFLVSFYNNEISEKSEIFDDQFSVERPDGSNFTLKIRSTKLEDSAMYFCASSGNGGNRQYFGPGTRLTVT.

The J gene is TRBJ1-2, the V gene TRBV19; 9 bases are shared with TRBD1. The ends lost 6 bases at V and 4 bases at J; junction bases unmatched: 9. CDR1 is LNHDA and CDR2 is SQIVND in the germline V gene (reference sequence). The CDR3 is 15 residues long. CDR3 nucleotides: TGTGCCAGTAGGCCGGACAGGGGCTCGGGCTATGGCTACACCTTC. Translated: CASRPDRGSGYGYTF.

DNA for the CDR3: TGCAGCGGCCTAGATACTGGGACTAGCGGGACGGAGACCCAGTACTTC. Protein product: CSGLDTGTSGTETQYF. V and J are TRBV29-1 and TRBJ2-5; 13 nucleotides align to TRBD2. The CDR3 has 16 residues. In germline, CDR1 is SQVTM, CDR2 ANQGSEA. V was clipped by 7 bases and J by 5 bases; unmatched bases: 13.

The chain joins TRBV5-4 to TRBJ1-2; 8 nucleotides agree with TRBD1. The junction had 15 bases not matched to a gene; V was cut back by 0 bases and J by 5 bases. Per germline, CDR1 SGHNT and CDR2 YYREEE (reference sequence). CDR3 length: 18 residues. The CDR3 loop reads CASSLEAQGGAVGYGYTF. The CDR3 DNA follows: TGTGCCAGCAGCTTGGAGGCACAGGGGGGCGCTGTTGGATATGGCTACACCTTC.

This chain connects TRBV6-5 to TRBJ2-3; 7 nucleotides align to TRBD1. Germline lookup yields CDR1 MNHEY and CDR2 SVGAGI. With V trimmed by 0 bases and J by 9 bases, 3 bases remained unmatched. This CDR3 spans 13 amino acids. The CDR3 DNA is TGTGCCAGCAGTTACTCAACAGGGGAAACGCAGTATTTT. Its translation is CASSYSTGETQYF.

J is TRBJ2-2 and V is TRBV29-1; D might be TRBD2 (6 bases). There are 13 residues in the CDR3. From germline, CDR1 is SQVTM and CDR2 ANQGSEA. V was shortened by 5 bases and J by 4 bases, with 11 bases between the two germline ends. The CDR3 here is CSVTSRSTGELFF. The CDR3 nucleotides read TGCAGCGTTACTAGCAGGAGCACCGGGGAGCTGTTTTTT.

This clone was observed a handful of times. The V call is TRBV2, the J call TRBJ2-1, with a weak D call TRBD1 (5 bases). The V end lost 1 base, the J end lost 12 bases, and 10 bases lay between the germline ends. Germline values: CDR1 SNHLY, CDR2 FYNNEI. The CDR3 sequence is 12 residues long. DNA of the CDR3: TGTGCCAGCAGTGAAGGGGGCGGTATGCAGTTCTTC. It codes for CASSEGGGMQFF.

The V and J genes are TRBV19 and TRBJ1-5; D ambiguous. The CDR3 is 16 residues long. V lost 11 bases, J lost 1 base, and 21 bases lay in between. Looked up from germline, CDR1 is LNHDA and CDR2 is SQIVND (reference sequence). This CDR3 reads CASGWPEGESNQPQHF. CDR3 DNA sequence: TGTGCCTCTGGTTGGCCAGAAGGAGAAAGCAATCAGCCCCAGCATTTT.

This chain's CDR3 is CASLPRSYNEQFF. In DNA form, the CDR3 reads TGTGCCAGCTTACCCCGGTCCTACAATGAGCAGTTCTTC. The rearrangement uses TRBV28 and TRBJ2-1; D ambiguous. The CDR3 length is 13 residues. V lost 8 bases to trimming and J lost 1 base, with 9 bases between them. Germline values: CDR1 MDHEN, CDR2 SYDVKM.

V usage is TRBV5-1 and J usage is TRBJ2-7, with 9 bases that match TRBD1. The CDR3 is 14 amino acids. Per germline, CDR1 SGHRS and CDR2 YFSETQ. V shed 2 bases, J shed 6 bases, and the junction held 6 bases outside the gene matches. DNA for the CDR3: TGCGCCAGCAGCTTCCCGGACAGGGGTGGCGAGCAGTACTTC. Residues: CASSFPDRGGEQYF.

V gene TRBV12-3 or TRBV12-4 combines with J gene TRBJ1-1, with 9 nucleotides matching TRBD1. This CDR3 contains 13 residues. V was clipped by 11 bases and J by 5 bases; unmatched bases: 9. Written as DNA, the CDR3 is TGTGCCGCCCGGAGGGACAGGGAAACTGAAGCTTTCTTT. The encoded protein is CAARRDRETEAFF.

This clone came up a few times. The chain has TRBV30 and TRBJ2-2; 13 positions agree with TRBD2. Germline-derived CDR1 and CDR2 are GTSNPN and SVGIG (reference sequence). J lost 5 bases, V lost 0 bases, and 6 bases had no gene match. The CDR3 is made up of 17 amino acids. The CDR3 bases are TGTGCCTGGAGTGTACGACTAGCGGGAGGTTGGACCGGGGAGCTGTTTTTT. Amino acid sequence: CAWSVRLAGGWTGELFF.

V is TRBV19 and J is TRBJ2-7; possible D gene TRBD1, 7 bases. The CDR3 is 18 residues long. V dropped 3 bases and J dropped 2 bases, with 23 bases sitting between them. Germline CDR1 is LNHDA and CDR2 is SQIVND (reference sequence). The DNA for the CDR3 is TGTGCCAGTAGTATGGGGGGACAGTCCATTCAATCAGCCTACGAGCAGTACTTC. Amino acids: CASSMGGQSIQSAYEQYF.

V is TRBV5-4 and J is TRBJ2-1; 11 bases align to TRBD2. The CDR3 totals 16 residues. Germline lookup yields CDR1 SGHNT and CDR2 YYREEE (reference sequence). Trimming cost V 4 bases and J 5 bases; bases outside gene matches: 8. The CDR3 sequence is CASSLSGGVIHNEQFF. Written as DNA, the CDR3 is TGTGCCAGCAGCCTTAGCGGGGGGGTAATACACAATGAGCAGTTCTTC.

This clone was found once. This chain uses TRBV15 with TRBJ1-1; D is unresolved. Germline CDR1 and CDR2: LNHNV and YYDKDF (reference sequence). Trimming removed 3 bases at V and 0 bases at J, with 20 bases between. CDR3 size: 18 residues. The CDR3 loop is CATSSRNQAGVLNTEAFF. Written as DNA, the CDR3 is TGTGCCACCAGCAGTCGTAACCAGGCCGGTGTGTTGAACACTGAAGCTTTCTTT.

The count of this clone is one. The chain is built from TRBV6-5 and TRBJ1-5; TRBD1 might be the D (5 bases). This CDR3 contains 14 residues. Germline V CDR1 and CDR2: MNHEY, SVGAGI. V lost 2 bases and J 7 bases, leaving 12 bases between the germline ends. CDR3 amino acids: CASSYEGVDQPQHF. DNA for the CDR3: TGTGCCAGCAGTTACGAAGGGGTGGACCAGCCCCAGCATTTT.

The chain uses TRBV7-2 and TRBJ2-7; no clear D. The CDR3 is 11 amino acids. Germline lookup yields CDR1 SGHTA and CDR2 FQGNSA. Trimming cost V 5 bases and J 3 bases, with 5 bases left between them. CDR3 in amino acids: CASSASYEQYF. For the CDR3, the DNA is TGTGCCAGCAGCGCGAGCTACGAGCAGTACTTC. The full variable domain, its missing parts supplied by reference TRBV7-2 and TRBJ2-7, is GAGVSQSPSNKVTEKGKDVELRCDPISGHTALYWYRQSLGQGLEFLIYFQGNSAPDKSGLPSDRFSAERTGGSVSTLTIQRTQQEDSAVYLCASSASYEQYFGPGTRLTVT.